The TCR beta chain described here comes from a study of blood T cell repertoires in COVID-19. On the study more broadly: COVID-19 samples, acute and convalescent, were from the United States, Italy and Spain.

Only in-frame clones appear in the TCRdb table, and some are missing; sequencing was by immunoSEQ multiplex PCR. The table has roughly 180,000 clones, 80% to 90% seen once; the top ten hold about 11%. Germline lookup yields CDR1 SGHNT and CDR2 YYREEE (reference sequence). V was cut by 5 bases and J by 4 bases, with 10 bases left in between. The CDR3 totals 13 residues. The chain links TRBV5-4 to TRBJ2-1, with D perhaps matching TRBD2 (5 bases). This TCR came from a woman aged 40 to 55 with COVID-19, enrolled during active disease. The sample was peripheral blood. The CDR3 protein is CASRQTNYNEQFF. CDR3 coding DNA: TGTGCCAGCAGACAGACTAATTACAATGAGCAGTTCTTC.